The 2 T cell receptor beta chains below were found in one sample sequenced in a study of blood T cell repertoires in COVID-19. Generated by immunoSEQ multiplex PCR, the TCRdb table keeps only in-frame clones and is missing some. The sample includes approximately 64,000 clones, roughly 90% of them seen just once. What was sequenced was peripheral blood. Receptors were obtained from a man between 65 and 85 years old with acute or convalescent COVID-19.

The table lists this clone with a count of one. This chain connects TRBV18 to TRBJ1-1; the match to TRBD1 covers 7 bases. Germline V gene lookup returns CDR1 KGHSH and CDR2 LQKENI. The CDR3 totals 14 residues. The ends lost 2 bases at V and 4 bases at J; junction bases unmatched: 4. CDR3 residues: CASSPTRGSTEAFF. The CDR3 bases are TGTGCCAGCTCACCAACCAGGGGGAGCACTGAAGCTTTCTTT.

CDR3 nucleotide sequence: TGTGCCAGCAGTGAAGGGACTAGCGCCAGCTCCTACAATGAGCAGTTCTTC. As protein: CASSEGTSASSYNEQFF. This rearrangement joins TRBV2 to TRBJ2-1; TRBD2 matches at 9 bases. V lost 1 base and J lost 0; bases outside the gene matches: 4. The germline V gene has CDR1 SNHLY and CDR2 FYNNEI. This CDR3 has 17 amino acids.